This entry lists 4 T cell receptor beta chains sequenced from one sample in a study of blood T cell repertoires in COVID-19. TCRdb's copy holds only in-frame clones and misses some; the assay was immunoSEQ multiplex PCR. The table lists roughly 250,000 clones, approximately 90% of them singletons. What was sequenced was peripheral blood. The receptors stem from a man in his thirties or forties with acute or convalescent COVID-19.

This clone has a handful of counts. The chain recombines TRBV7-9 with TRBJ2-5, with a possible D match to TRBD1 (5 bases). The germline gives CDR1 SEHNR, CDR2 FQNEAQ (reference sequence). CDR3 size: 15 residues. With 5 bases removed from V and 4 bases from J, the gap between germline ends came to 17 bases. CDR3 nucleotides: TGTGCCAGCAGCCGTTCCCAGGGTAAGGGAGAGACCCAGTACTTC. Protein: CASSRSQGKGETQYF.

The V and J genes are TRBV28 and TRBJ2-3, with TRBD2 matching over 7 bases. After removal of 3 bases from V and 0 bases from J, the junction contained 12 bases not matched to a gene. Germline V gene data show CDR1 as MDHEN and CDR2 as SYDVKM. The CDR3 extends over 18 amino acids. CDR3 region: CASSFSGGGRDSTDTQYF. The CDR3 DNA is TGTGCCAGCAGTTTCTCGGGCGGGGGTAGGGATAGCACAGATACGCAGTATTTT. Looking up the rest from reference TRBV28 and TRBJ2-3 gives the full variable domain: DVKVTQSSRYLVKRTGEKVFLECVQDMDHENMFWYRQDPGLGLRLIYFSYDVKMKEKGDIPEGYSVSREKKERFSLILESASTNQTSMYLCASSFSGGGRDSTDTQYFGPGTRLTVL.

The chain links TRBV6-5 to TRBJ1-3; perhaps TRBD1 as D (5 bases). Germline loops: CDR1 MNHEY, CDR2 SVGAGI. V lost 4 bases and J 0 bases, leaving 13 bases between the germline ends. There are 16 residues in the CDR3. The CDR3: CASSFGSGRSGNTIYF. The CDR3 nucleotides read TGTGCCAGCAGTTTCGGATCAGGGCGCTCTGGAAACACCATATATTTT.

The chain uses TRBV5-1 and TRBJ2-3; D may be TRBD2 (7 bases). Per germline, CDR1 SGHRS and CDR2 YFSETQ. The CDR3 covers 15 residues. The V gene lost 5 bases and the J gene lost 4 bases, with 17 bases spanning the gap. The CDR3, as DNA: TGCGCCAGCAGAAGGGGGAGCGGGGACGCAGATACGCAGTATTTT. Encoded protein: CASRRGSGDADTQYF.